The present TCR beta chain was sequenced within a study of cytomegalovirus exposure and HLA in healthy donors. General study results and limits: In vitro assays verified that three CMV-associated chains recognized CMV antigens specifically. The listing of 150 to 200 TCR beta chains classed them as cytomegalovirus-associated.

The table came from immunoSEQ multiplex PCR; TCRdb's copy has only in-frame clones and leaves some out. Of roughly 200,000 clones listed, 80% to 85% are singletons. About this clone itself: Its antigen is not identified.

Material: PBMCs. The clonotype comes from a woman younger than 35 in good health and CMV-seropositive.

The CDR3 is CAISRGQGQGNEQFF. CDR3 DNA: TGTGCCATCAGCCGGGGACAGGGTCAGGGCAATGAGCAGTTCTTC. The V call is TRBV10-3, the J call TRBJ2-1; 9 nucleotides agree with TRBD1. Germline CDR1 is ENHRY and CDR2 is SYGVKD. J lost 6 bases, V lost 6 bases, and 9 bases had no gene match. The CDR3 sequence is 15 residues long.